Sequencing of this T cell receptor (beta chain) was carried out in a study of cytomegalovirus exposure and HLA in healthy donors. At the level of the study: Earlier work reported roughly 120 million unique TCR beta sequences from 150 million to 200 million T cells. Study results and limitations: Analyzed later, association rates of TCRs varied across HLA loci, with DRB1 most and HLA-C fewest. In a later analysis, productive TCRs from donors in an Asian-associated ancestry cluster reportedly carried fewer N-insertions than the cohort mean.

V gave up 1 base and J gave up 1 base, with 7 bases separating them. The germline CDR1 and CDR2 sequences are LNHNV and YYDKDF (reference sequence). This CDR3 region has 14 residues. Researchers ran the PCR with 60 Vbeta and 13 Jbeta primers. Produced via immunoSEQ multiplex PCR; TCRdb's table is partial and in-frame only. Across 60,000 to 65,000 clones, the top ten clones capture about 4% of the sample. Regarding this clone: Its matching antigen is unknown.

The chain employs TRBV15 and TRBJ1-2; D remains ambiguous. The material sequenced was PBMCs. The source is a woman aged 18-29 years in good health and CMV-seronegative. CDR3 sequence reads: CATSRVLDNYGYTF. Written as DNA, the CDR3 is TGTGCCACCAGCAGAGTCCTAGATAACTATGGCTACACCTTC.